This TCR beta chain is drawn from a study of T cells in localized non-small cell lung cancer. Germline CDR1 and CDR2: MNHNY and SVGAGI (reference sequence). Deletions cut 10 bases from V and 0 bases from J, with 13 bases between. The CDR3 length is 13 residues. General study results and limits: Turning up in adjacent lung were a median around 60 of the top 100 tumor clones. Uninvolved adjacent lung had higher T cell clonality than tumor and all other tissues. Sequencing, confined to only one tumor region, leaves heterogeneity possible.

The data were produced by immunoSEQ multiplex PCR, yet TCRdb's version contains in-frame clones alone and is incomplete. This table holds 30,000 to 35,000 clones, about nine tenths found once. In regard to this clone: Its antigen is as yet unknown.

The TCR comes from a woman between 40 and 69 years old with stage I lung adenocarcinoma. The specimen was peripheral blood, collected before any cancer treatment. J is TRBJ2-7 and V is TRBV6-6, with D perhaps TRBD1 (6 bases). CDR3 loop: CAIGTGSSYEQYF. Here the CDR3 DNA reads TGTGCCATTGGTACAGGGAGCTCCTACGAGCAGTACTTC.